This T cell receptor (beta chain) was recorded in a study of CXCR3-negative and CXCR3-positive naive CD8 T cells (dated by TCRdb to about 2019). Study-wide context: In total, 130 million to 150 million TRB reads were obtained, or roughly 1.5 +/- 0.3 million reads per library. Data from 11 donors, pooled across two independent experiments, went into the diversity and physicochemical repertoire analyses. For the TRBV-TRBJ cluster analysis, the naive subsets came from about five donors, while the memory cells came from 3 donors.

For each CD8+ T cell subset, flow sorting was done in triplicate, and roughly 330,000 cells per subset went directly into RLT lysis buffer. To exclude memory contaminants, naive CD8+ T cells were stringently defined as CD45RO-CCR7+CD27+CD95-. Peripheral blood mononuclear cells were isolated from buffy coats by standard density gradient centrifugation. Naive CXCR3-negative and CXCR3-positive CD8+ T cells were flow-sorted using a FACSAria III. An RNeasy Mini Kit was used to extract total RNA from the sorted cells. Sequencing relied on a NextSeq 550. The Human TCR Profiling Kit (MiLaboratory) was used to prepare UMI-labeled 5' RACE TRB cDNA libraries. cDNA synthesis used the entire amount of extracted RNA, and PCR amplification then used the entire amount of cDNA produced. Libraries were prepared in parallel with an identical number of PCR cycles. Regarding the original processing steps: With a minimum of two reads required per UMI, MIGEC and MiXCR pulled out about 49,000 +/- 11,000 unique UMI-labeled TRB cDNA molecules from each library. An average of approximately 40,000 +/- 10,000 functional in-frame TRB CDR3 nucleotide clonotypes without stop codons was found per library. After each sample was downsampled to 5000 UMI-labeled TRB molecules, VDJtools was used to calculate diversity metrics such as normalized Shannon-Wiener and Chao1. Clonotype-size-weighted physicochemical properties of the central five CDR3 residues (interaction energy, strength, volume and Kidera factor 4) were computed in VDJtools. TCRdb reprocessed the reads and provides one entry for every CDR3 protein sequence; no DNA is given. The V and J calls and clone size are TCRdb's, not the authors'. The sample has some 140,000 distinct CDR3 sequences on record. The ten largest clones capture less than 0.55% of the sample.

General conclusions and limits of the study: Compared with CXCR3-negative naive cells, CXCR3-positive naive cells had TRB CDR3s with higher hydrophobicity (lower Kidera factor 4), lower energy, and higher strength and volume indices. Because surface CD5, which has been linked to self-reactivity in mice, was comparable between naive subsets, TCR interaction strength was also inferred from TRB CDR3 physicochemical properties. Because CXCR3 expression was partially decreased after cryopreservation, freshly isolated PBMCs were used for most assays. Naive CXCR3-negative and CXCR3-positive cells from the same donor showed similar TRBV-TRBJ usage, whereas memory cells showed distinct patterns. Both naive subsets had comparably high repertoire diversity, while memory CD8+ T cells had much lower repertoire diversity.

A remark on this clonotype: The antigen it binds to is not known.

The CDR3 starts with the cysteine, ends with the phenylalanine, and has 16 residues. No DNA is recorded. Per the germline V gene, SGHRS is the CDR1 and YFSETQ is the CDR2. Specimen: naive CXCR3+ CD8+ T cells from blood. The cell subset or site label for this specimen denotes: CD45RO-CCR7+CD27+CD95- naive CD8+ T cells expressing CXCR3 (TNR3+). This TCR was recovered from a human donor in good health. Some clones in this sample may be carry-over from other donors' samples. Recombination connected TRBV5-1 to TRBJ1-1; no DNA is available, so the TRBD1 call from TCRdb remains unchecked. The CDR3 is CASRNPDSPGNTEAFF.